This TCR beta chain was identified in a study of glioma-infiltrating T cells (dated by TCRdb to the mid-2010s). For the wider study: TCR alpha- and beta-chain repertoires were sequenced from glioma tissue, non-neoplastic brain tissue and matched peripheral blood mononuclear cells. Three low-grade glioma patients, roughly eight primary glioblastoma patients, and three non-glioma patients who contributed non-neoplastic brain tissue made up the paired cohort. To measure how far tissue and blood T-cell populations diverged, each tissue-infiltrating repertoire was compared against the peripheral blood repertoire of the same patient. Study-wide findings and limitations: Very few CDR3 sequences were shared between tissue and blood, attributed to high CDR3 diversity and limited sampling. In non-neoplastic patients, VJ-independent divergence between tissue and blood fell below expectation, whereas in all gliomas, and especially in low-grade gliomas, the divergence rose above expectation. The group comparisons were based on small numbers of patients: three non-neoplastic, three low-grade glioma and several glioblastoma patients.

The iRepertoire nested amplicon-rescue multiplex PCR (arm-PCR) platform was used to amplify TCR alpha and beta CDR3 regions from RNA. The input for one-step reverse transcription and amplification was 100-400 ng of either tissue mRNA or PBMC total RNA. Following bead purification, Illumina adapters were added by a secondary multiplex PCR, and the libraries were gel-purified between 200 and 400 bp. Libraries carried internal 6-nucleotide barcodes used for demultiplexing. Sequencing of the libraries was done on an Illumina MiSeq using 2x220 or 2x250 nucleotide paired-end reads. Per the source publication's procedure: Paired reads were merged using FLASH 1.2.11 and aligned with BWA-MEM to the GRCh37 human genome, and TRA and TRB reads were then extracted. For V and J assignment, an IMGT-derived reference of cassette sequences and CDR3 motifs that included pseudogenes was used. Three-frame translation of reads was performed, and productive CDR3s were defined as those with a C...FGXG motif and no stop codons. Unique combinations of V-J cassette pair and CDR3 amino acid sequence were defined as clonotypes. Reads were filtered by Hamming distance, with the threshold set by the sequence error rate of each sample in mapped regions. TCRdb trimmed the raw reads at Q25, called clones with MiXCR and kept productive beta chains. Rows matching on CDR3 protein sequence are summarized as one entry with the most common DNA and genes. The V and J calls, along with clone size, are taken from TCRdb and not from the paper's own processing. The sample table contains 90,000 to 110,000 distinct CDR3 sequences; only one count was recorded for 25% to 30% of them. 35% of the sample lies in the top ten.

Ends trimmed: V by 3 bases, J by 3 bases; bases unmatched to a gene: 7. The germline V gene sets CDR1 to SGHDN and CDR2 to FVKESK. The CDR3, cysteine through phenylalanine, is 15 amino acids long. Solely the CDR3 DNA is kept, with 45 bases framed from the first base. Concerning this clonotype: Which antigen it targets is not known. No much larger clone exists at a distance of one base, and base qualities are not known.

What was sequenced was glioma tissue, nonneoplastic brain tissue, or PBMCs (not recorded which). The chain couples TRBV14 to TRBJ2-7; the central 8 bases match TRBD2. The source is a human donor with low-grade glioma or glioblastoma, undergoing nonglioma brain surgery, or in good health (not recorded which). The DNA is TGTGCCAGCAGCCAGGCGGGGGGAAATTTCTACGAGCAGTACTTC. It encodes CASSQAGGNFYEQYF.